This TCR beta chain was recovered during a study of response to subunit inactivated influenza vaccine. TCRdb fed the RT-PCR reads into MiXCR, producing one record per CDR3 protein. The data show a few hundred thousand distinct CDR3 sequences, about 10% seen once. This clonotype was recorded many times. The target antigen is unknown. Germline V CDR1 and CDR2: MNHEY, SVGAGI. This CDR3 has 14 amino acids. The ends were cut back, 0 bases at V and 2 bases at J, with 5 bases in the middle. Study findings and constraints: Authors proposed each seasonal influenza vaccination draws in few new T cells.

V usage is TRBV6-5 and J usage is TRBJ1-5; D remains ambiguous. Sample: PBMCs from blood, taken roughly 47 days after vaccination. This TCR derives from a man aged 50 to 59 who received an inactivated influenza vaccine. CDR3 bases: TGTGCCAGCAGTTACTCGAAGGGCAATCAGCCCCAGCATTTT. This translates into CASSYSKGNQPQHF.